Listed here are 16 T cell receptor beta chains from one sample, sequenced in a study of graft-versus-host responses after intestinal transplantation. Sequencing was performed with immunoSEQ multiplex PCR; in TCRdb, only in-frame clones are kept and a portion is missing. Found here are about 7,700 clones, approximately 98% of them singletons; the top ten hold about 0.25%. The starting material was PBMCs, obtained 23 days after intestinal transplant. The receptors were gathered from a human patient who received an intestinal transplant, so some T cells may come from the graft donor.

This chain connects TRBV5-5 to TRBJ2-7; D is unresolved. Per germline, CDR1 SGHKS and CDR2 YYEKEE (reference sequence). The ends were cut back, 2 bases at V and 2 bases at J, with 14 bases in the middle. CDR3 length: 15 residues. CDR3 residues: CASSFSSSATYEQYF. The CDR3 bases are TGTGCCAGCAGCTTCTCTTCTAGTGCCACCTACGAGCAGTACTTC. The full variable domain, its missing parts supplied by reference TRBV5-5 and TRBJ2-7, is DAGVTQSPTHLIKTRGQQVTLRCSPISGHKSVSWYQQVLGQGPQFIFQYYEKEERGRGNFPDRFSARQFPNYSSELNVNALLLGDSALYLCASSFSSSATYEQYFGPGTRLTVT.

The chain combines TRBV4-1 with TRBJ1-3; no firm D call. The germline V gene has CDR1 MGHRA and CDR2 YSYEKL. This CDR3 region has 14 residues. Trimming shortened V by 6 bases and J by 2 bases, and 11 bases separated the two germline ends. CDR3 sequence reads: CASRGRSPGNTIYF. The DNA for the CDR3 is TGCGCCAGCAGAGGTCGAAGCCCTGGAAACACCATATATTTT.

This rearrangement joins TRBV5-4 to TRBJ1-2, with 8 positions matching TRBD1. V gave up 3 bases and J gave up 6 bases; unmatched junction bases: 7. The CDR3 spans 14 residues. The germline gives CDR1 SGHNT, CDR2 YYREEE (reference sequence). The CDR3 sequence is CASSSSTGGDGYTF. Here the CDR3 DNA reads TGTGCCAGCAGCTCATCCACAGGGGGGGATGGCTACACCTTC.

The chain carries TRBV5-1 and TRBJ1-2; D unclear. CDR3 length: 11 residues. From germline, CDR1 is SGHRS and CDR2 YFSETQ. V dropped 4 bases and J dropped 8 bases, with 9 bases sitting between them. CDR3 sequence reads: CASSTGGGYTF. The CDR3 bases are TGCGCCAGCAGCACCGGTGGCGGCTACACCTTC.

V gene TRBV5-1 combines with J gene TRBJ2-5; D perhaps matches TRBD2 (5 bases). Trimming stripped 6 bases from V and 7 bases from J, with 22 bases between. Germline CDR1 reads SGHRS; CDR2 reads YFSETQ. There are 15 residues in the CDR3. The CDR3 region is CASTAWITGLGTQYF. The CDR3 DNA reads as TGCGCCAGCACAGCTTGGATTACGGGATTGGGGACCCAGTACTTC.

This clone was observed a single time. The gene calls are TRBV7-9 and TRBJ2-7; D is unclear. Trimming removed 2 bases at V and 3 bases at J, with 8 bases between. Germline V gives CDR1 SEHNR, CDR2 FQNEAQ (reference sequence). This CDR3 is built from 13 residues. CDR3 loop: CASSLTAFYEQYF. The CDR3 nucleotides are TGTGCCAGCAGCTTAACGGCCTTCTACGAGCAGTACTTC.

V is TRBV28 and J is TRBJ2-5; D is uncertain. Germline CDR1 is MDHEN and CDR2 is SYDVKM. Trimming removed 5 bases from V and 5 bases from J, with 21 bases in between. The CDR3 totals 16 residues. CDR3 nucleotides: TGTGCCAGCAGTCTAAACCCGCTAGTCCCCGAGGAGACCCAGTACTTC. Amino acids: CASSLNPLVPEETQYF. Together with reference TRBV28 and TRBJ2-5, the CDR3 gives the full variable domain: DVKVTQSSRYLVKRTGEKVFLECVQDMDHENMFWYRQDPGLGLRLIYFSYDVKMKEKGDIPEGYSVSREKKERFSLILESASTNQTSMYLCASSLNPLVPEETQYFGPGTRLLVL.

CDR3 amino acids: CSVRRVNTEAFF. The CDR3 nucleotides read TGCAGCGTTCGTCGGGTGAACACTGAAGCTTTCTTT. The chain employs TRBV29-1 and TRBJ1-1; D not resolved. Germline loops: CDR1 SQVTM, CDR2 ANQGSEA. The CDR3 loop spans 12 amino acids. V lost 5 bases and J lost 0, with 7 bases in between.

The chain employs TRBV4-1 and TRBJ2-7; D may be TRBD1 (6 bases). CDR1 and CDR2 (germline): MGHRA, YSYEKL. The CDR3 totals 15 residues. The V end was cut by 0 bases, the J end by 4 bases, with 13 bases between. The CDR3 DNA reads as TGCGCCAGCAGCCAAGAGGAGACAGGAACGTACGAGCAGTACTTC. Amino acid sequence: CASSQEETGTYEQYF.

The V gene is TRBV6-6, the J gene TRBJ1-1; no firm D call. This CDR3 has 14 residues. V was cut by 9 bases and J by 4 bases, with 18 bases left in between. Per the germline V gene, CDR1 is MNHNY and CDR2 is SVGAGI (reference sequence). As DNA, the CDR3 is TGTGCCAGTATATCTGGGGTCGGTGTCACTGAAGCTTTCTTT. Its protein product is CASISGVGVTEAFF.

V gene TRBV7-9 combines with J gene TRBJ2-1; 7 nucleotides align to TRBD2. The CDR3 extends over 15 amino acids. Germline-derived CDR1 and CDR2 are SEHNR and FQNEAQ (reference sequence). Unmatched junction bases numbered 6, after V lost 3 bases and J lost 4 bases. CDR3 coding DNA: TGTGCCAGCAGCTTGAGGGACTACGTTTACAATGAGCAGTTCTTC. Translating gives CASSLRDYVYNEQFF.

This chain links TRBV6-5 with TRBJ2-7; the match to TRBD1 covers 12 bases. With V trimmed by 8 bases and J by 3 bases, 8 bases remained unmatched. The germline CDR1 and CDR2 sequences are MNHEY and SVGAGI. The CDR3 sequence is 15 residues long. DNA for the CDR3: TGTGCCAGCGAAGCGGGGACAGGGGGCTTCTACGAGCAGTACTTC. The encoded protein is CASEAGTGGFYEQYF.

The chain employs TRBV5-4 and TRBJ2-3; D gene unclear. The V and J ends lost 1 base and 4 bases respectively, with 4 bases between them. The CDR3 length is 12 residues. Germline CDR1 is SGHNT and CDR2 is YYREEE (reference sequence). This CDR3 is CASSLYSDTQYF. CDR3 sequence (DNA): TGTGCCAGCAGCTTGTATTCAGATACGCAGTATTTT.

The chain is built from TRBV29-1 and TRBJ2-3; possible D gene TRBD2, 6 bases. Trimming stripped 4 bases from V and 6 bases from J, with 20 bases between. Germline V gives CDR1 SQVTM, CDR2 ANQGSEA. The CDR3 has 15 amino acids. In DNA form, the CDR3 reads TGCAGCGTTGCCCCGGACGGCGTGGGGAGGGATACGCAGTATTTT. This encodes CSVAPDGVGRDTQYF.

This clone appeared a single time. The chain combines TRBV12-5 with TRBJ1-1; 7 bases are a match to TRBD1. This CDR3 contains 15 residues. The V gene end was trimmed by 1 base and the J gene end by 1 base; junction bases not matched to a gene: 3. Germline lookup yields CDR1 LGHNT and CDR2 FRNRAP. In nucleotides, the CDR3 is TGTGCTAGTGGTTTGGACAAGGGGGCGAACACTGAAGCTTTCTTT. Protein sequence: CASGLDKGANTEAFF.

This chain joins TRBV11-1 and TRBJ1-1; D is perhaps TRBD1 (5 bases). Deletions cut 1 base from V and 6 bases from J, with 9 bases between. The germline gives CDR1 SGHAT, CDR2 FQDESV (reference sequence). This CDR3 spans 13 amino acids. The CDR3 nucleotides are TGTGCCAGCAGCTTAGGAGGGACCCCTGAAGCTTTCTTT. Translated: CASSLGGTPEAFF. Combining the CDR3 with reference TRBV11-1 and TRBJ1-1 gives the whole variable domain EAEVAQSPRYKITEKSQAVAFWCDPISGHATLYWYRQILGQGPELLVQFQDESVVDDSQLPKDRFSAERLKGVDSTLKIQPAELGDSAMYLCASSLGGTPEAFFGQGTRLTVV.